The TCR beta chain under discussion was sequenced for a study of OX40 agonist ivuxolimab in advanced cancers. About the research overall: The treatment was a fully human IgG2 OX40 agonist, ivuxolimab. Ivuxolimab was delivered to patients intravenously every 2 weeks at doses spanning 0.01 to 10 mg/kg.

Assay used: immunoSEQ multiplex PCR; TCRdb lists only in-frame clones, some missing. The sample consists of about 88,000 clones, 85% to 90% of them appearing once. The study, taken as a whole, reports: Expanded peripheral T-cell antigen specificity went undetermined.

The V gene's germline CDR1 is SGHVS and CDR2 FQNEAQ. V lost 1 base to trimming and J lost 7 bases, with 17 bases between them. The CDR3 spans 16 residues. A remark on this clone: No antigen is known for it.

V usage is TRBV7-8 and J usage is TRBJ2-1; D is perhaps TRBD1 (5 bases). The source material was CD4+ or CD8+ T cells sorted from blood, sampled in a trial of the OX40 agonist ivuxolimab. This receptor was obtained from an adult with an advanced solid tumor such as melanoma, head and neck, liver or kidney cancer. The CDR3 DNA sequence: TGTGCCAGCAGCTTAGGTATCGCAGGGATTTTGAATGAGCAGTTCTTC. Its protein product is CASSLGIAGILNEQFF.